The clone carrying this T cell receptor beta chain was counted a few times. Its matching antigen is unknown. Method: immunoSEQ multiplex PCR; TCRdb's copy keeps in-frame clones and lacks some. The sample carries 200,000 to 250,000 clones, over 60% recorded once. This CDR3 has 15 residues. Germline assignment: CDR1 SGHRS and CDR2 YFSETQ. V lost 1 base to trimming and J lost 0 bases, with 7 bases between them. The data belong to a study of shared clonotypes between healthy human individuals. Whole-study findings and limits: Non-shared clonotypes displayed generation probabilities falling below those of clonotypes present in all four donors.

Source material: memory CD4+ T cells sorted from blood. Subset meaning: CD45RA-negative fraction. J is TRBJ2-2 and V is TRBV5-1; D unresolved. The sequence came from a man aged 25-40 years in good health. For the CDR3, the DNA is TGCGCCAGCAGCTTGTCACCCTCGAACACCGGGGAGCTGTTTTTT. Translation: CASSLSPSNTGELFF. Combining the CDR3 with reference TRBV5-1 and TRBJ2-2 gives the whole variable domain KAGVTQTPRYLIKTRGQQVTLSCSPISGHRSVSWYQQTPGQGLQFLFEYFSETQRNKGNFPGRFSGRQFSNSRSEMNVSTLELGDSALYLCASSLSPSNTGELFFGEGSRLTVL.